The rows below give T cell receptor beta chains drawn from one sample of a study of T cell responses to AZD1222 COVID-19 vaccine. Assay used: immunoSEQ multiplex PCR; TCRdb lists only in-frame clones, some missing. This sample carries about 180,000 clones, 88% of them seen once, and the ten largest clones take roughly 26%. Sequencing was performed on peripheral blood, taken 28 days after the second AZD1222 dose. The receptors originated from an adult who received the AZD1222 COVID-19 vaccine. Each CDR3 is given with its conserved first and last residue. A D gene is named only where the DNA matches it firmly. Some rows mark clone size as missing; the rest say once, few, many or name a class of expanded clone.

>TRBV7-2|TRBD1|TRBJ1-4|-
TGTGCCAGCAGCCCGACGACAGGGACAACTAATGAAAAACTGTTTTTT
CASSPTTGTTNEKLFF
>TRBV21-1|-|TRBJ1-5|-
TGTGCCAGCAGCAAAGGGGGACAGGGGGTAGGTCAGCCCCAGCATTTT
CASSKGGQGVGQPQHF
>TRBV30|-|TRBJ1-1|few
TGTGCCCTGGACCGGTCCTCCGGCGGCACTGAAGCTTTCTTT
CALDRSSGGTEAFF
>TRBV18|TRBD2|TRBJ2-1|once
TGTGCCAGCTCACCTCGGGAGGGATGGGAGCAGTTCTTC
CASSPREGWEQFF
>TRBV7-9|TRBD2|TRBJ2-3|-
TGTGCCAGCAGCTGGGACCCAGCGGGGGACCCCACAGATACGCAGTATTTT
CASSWDPAGDPTDTQYF
>TRBV10-1|TRBD2|TRBJ2-1|-
TGCGCCAGCAGGATAGGACTAGCGGACTACAATGAGCAGTTCTTC
CASRIGLADYNEQFF
>TRBV7-2|TRBD1|TRBJ2-2|-
TGTGCCAGCAGAACCGGACAGGGGGCGAACGGGGAGCTGTTTTTT
CASRTGQGANGELFF
>TRBV19|TRBD1|TRBJ2-2|-
TGTGCCAGTAGTATTCGACAGGGGAGGACCGGGGAGCTGTTTTTT
CASSIRQGRTGELFF
>TRBV4-3|TRBD1|TRBJ1-2|-
TGCGCCAGCAGCCAAGATCTCGTCACAGGGGGCTGGTACTATGGCTACACCTTC
CASSQDLVTGGWYYGYTF
>TRBV27|TRBD1|TRBJ1-1|-
TGTGCCAGCTTCAGGACAGGGGGGGACACTGAAGCTTTCTTT
CASFRTGGDTEAFF